This T cell receptor (delta chain) is from a study of Vδ1+ human thymocytes. Study-wide results and caveats: Thymic TRG and TRD repertoires appeared highly polyclonal, with Gaussian CDR3 length distributions. Thymic delta-chain repertoires held around 20% Vdelta2 sequences and few Vdelta3, despite high sort purity.

This clone has just a few counts. No antigen is known for it. The J segment lost 3 bases and the V segment lost 4 bases, leaving 11 bases of the junction unmatched. CDR3 length equals 16 residues. Germline assignment: CDR1 TSWWSYY and CDR2 QGS. The template was reverse-transcribed extracted RNA. Pooled V-gene forward primers with one constant-region reverse primer generated the CDR3 amplicons by multiplex PCR. TCRdb re-processed the multiplex PCR reads using CATT. The table has about 75,000 delta-chain clones, around 35% seen once. Thymocytes were sorted as CD3+ TCRVdelta1+ TCRVdelta2- after alphabeta T cell depletion.

V and J are TRDV1 and TRDJ1, with TRDD2 matching 7 bases. Source material: Vdelta1+ gamma-delta thymocytes from the thymus. Subset defined: FACS-sorted CD3+ TCRalphabeta- TCRVdelta1+ TCRVdelta2- thymocytes. The TCR sequence derives from a boy under two years old who had congenital heart surgery. For the CDR3, the DNA is TGTGCTCTTGGGGGACCCTTCCTCGGGCTACCCGATAAACTCATCTTT. Protein sequence: CALGGPFLGLPDKLIF.